These 10 T cell receptor beta chains originate from one sample sequenced in a study of beta chain features in type 1 diabetes. Study-wide points: TCRB CDR3 length was moderately but significantly reduced in all four CD4+ subsets of Type 1 diabetes patients.

Antigens of these TCRs are unknown. Expressed TCRB transcripts were sequenced, since all the RNA that had been isolated was reverse transcribed. TCRdb's table, derived via immunoSEQ multiplex PCR, lists solely in-frame clones and lacks some. Among 680,000 or so clones listed, about an eighth were seen once. The sample consisted of naive CD4+ T cells from blood. Source of these receptors: a man between 18 and 29 years old with type 1 diabetes.

The V call is TRBV5-6, the J call TRBJ2-1, with 9 bases matching TRBD1. The CDR3 contains 16 residues. CDR1 and CDR2 from the germline V gene are SGHDT and YYEEEE. Germline trimming cut 4 bases from V and 2 bases from J; bases unmatched to any gene: 7. The CDR3 DNA sequence: TGTGCCAGCAGCCCCCCCGGGACAGGGACCTACAATGAGCAGTTCTTC. Its translation is CASSPPGTGTYNEQFF.

The chain couples TRBV30 to TRBJ2-2, with D unclear. Germline V lookup: CDR1 GTSNPN, CDR2 SVGIG (reference sequence). V was trimmed by 0 bases and J by 4 bases, leaving 15 bases between them. The CDR3 covers 16 residues. CDR3 bases: TGTGCCTGGAGTGTAATGCGATTGTCTGGCACCGGGGAGCTGTTTTTT. Translating it yields CAWSVMRLSGTGELFF. Together with reference TRBV30 and TRBJ2-2, the CDR3 gives the full variable domain: SQTIHQWPATLVQPVGSPLSLECTVEGTSNPNLYWYRQAAGRGLQLLFYSVGIGQISSEVPQNLSASRPQDRQFILSSKKLLLSDSGFYLCAWSVMRLSGTGELFFGEGSRLTVL.

This clone came up a few times. The chain is built from TRBV28 and TRBJ2-1; D possibly corresponds to TRBD2 (6 bases). The CDR3 runs to 13 residues. The V gene lost 7 bases and the J gene lost 5 bases, with 12 bases spanning the gap. Germline V gives CDR1 MDHEN, CDR2 SYDVKM. This CDR3 is CASTGGRDNEQFF. CDR3 in DNA: TGTGCCAGCACCGGGGGTAGGGACAATGAGCAGTTCTTC. The full variable domain, in which reference TRBV28 and TRBJ2-1 provide the parts outside the CDR3, is DVKVTQSSRYLVKRTGEKVFLECVQDMDHENMFWYRQDPGLGLRLIYFSYDVKMKEKGDIPEGYSVSREKKERFSLILESASTNQTSMYLCASTGGRDNEQFFGPGTRLTVL.

This sequence joins TRBV2 and TRBJ1-4, with D unclear. The CDR3 is 15 residues long. Germline V gene sequence: CDR1 SNHLY, CDR2 FYNNEI. Trimming took off 4 bases at V and 5 bases at J, with 14 bases between the two ends. The CDR3 sequence is CASSVRRDANEKLFF. The CDR3 DNA reads as TGTGCCAGCAGTGTACGACGGGATGCGAATGAAAAACTGTTTTTT.

This chain connects TRBV4-1 to TRBJ1-1, with TRBD1 matching 11 bases. The germline V gene encodes CDR1 MGHRA and CDR2 YSYEKL. Unmatched junction bases numbered 6, after V lost 4 bases and J lost 2 bases. The CDR3 runs to 16 residues. The CDR3: CASSPGQGASNTEAFF. In DNA form, the CDR3 reads TGCGCCAGCAGCCCTGGACAGGGGGCCTCAAACACTGAAGCTTTCTTT.

This clone was recorded a few times. The chain employs TRBV4-1 and TRBJ2-4; 7 positions agree with TRBD1. Germline V lookup: CDR1 MGHRA, CDR2 YSYEKL. V dropped 0 bases and J dropped 6; count of bases not matched to a gene: 11. The CDR3 spans 17 residues. The CDR3 sequence is CASSQEGWADRLNIQYF. In DNA, the CDR3 is TGCGCCAGCAGCCAAGAAGGTTGGGCGGACAGGTTAAACATTCAGTACTTC.

The chain is built from TRBV30 and TRBJ2-7; TRBD1 is a possible D gene (7 bases). Trimming pared 2 bases from V and 5 bases from J, leaving 16 bases between. The V gene's germline CDR1 is GTSNPN and CDR2 SVGIG (reference sequence). The CDR3 totals 14 residues. The CDR3 sequence: CAWSIQGGRNEQYF. The CDR3, as DNA: TGTGCCTGGAGTATCCAGGGGGGAAGGAACGAGCAGTACTTC.

This clone has more than one count but fewer than ten. The chain couples TRBV7-9 to TRBJ1-1; D is undetermined. CDR1 and CDR2 from the germline V gene are SEHNR and FQNEAQ (reference sequence). The CDR3 consists of 13 residues. Trimming pared 1 base from V and 4 bases from J, leaving 7 bases between. CDR3 DNA: TGTGCCAGCAGCTTAGGGCAGGTCACTGAAGCTTTCTTT. It encodes CASSLGQVTEAFF.

This chain connects TRBV14 to TRBJ2-5; TRBD2 is a possible D gene (6 bases). V was pared by 1 base and J by 4 bases, with 13 bases between. The CDR3 runs 15 residues. Germline V lookup: CDR1 SGHDN, CDR2 FVKESK. The CDR3 nucleotides are TGTGCCAGCAGCCAAGCTTACAGGCGGGGAGAGACCCAGTACTTC. As protein: CASSQAYRRGETQYF.

This clone was observed a few times. Distinct nucleotide sequences in the sample also encode this CDR3. The chain links TRBV7-9 to TRBJ1-2; D not certain. The germline V gene has CDR1 SEHNR and CDR2 FQNEAQ (reference sequence). The CDR3 is 12 residues long. V lost 2 bases and J 7 bases, leaving 8 bases between the germline ends. CDR3 nucleotides: TGTGCCAGCAGCTTAACCCCAGGTGGCTACACCTTC. This gives the protein CASSLTPGGYTF.